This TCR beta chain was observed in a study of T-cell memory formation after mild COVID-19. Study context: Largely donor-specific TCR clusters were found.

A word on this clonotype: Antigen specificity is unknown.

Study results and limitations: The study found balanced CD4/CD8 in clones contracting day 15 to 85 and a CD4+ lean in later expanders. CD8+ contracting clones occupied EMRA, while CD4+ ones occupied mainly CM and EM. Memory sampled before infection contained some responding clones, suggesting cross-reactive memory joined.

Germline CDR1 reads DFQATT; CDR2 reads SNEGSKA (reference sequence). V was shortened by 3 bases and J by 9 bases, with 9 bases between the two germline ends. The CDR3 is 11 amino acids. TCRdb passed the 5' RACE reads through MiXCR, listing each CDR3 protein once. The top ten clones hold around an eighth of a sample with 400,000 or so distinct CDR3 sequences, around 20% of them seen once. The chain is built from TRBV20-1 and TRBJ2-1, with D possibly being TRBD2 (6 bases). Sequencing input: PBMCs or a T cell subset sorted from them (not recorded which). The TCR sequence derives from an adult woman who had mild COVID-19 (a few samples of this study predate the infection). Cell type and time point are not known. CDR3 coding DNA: TGCAGTGCTAGGCCTAGCGTTGAGCAGTTCTTC. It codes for CSARPSVEQFF.